This passage covers 10 T cell receptor beta chains from one sample sequenced in a study of T cell changes during pregnancy in multiple sclerosis. The data were produced by immunoSEQ multiplex PCR, yet TCRdb's version contains in-frame clones alone and is incomplete. The profile shows about 32,000 clones, approximately 89% of them singletons. The specimen comprised CD8+ T cells from peripheral blood mononuclear cells, sampled in the first trimester of pregnancy. The receptors originated from a female donor with multiple sclerosis, enrolled in a pregnancy study.

This clone was detected once. The gene calls are TRBV27 and TRBJ2-7, with TRBD1 matching 8 bases. Germline lookup yields CDR1 MNHEY and CDR2 SMNVEV (reference sequence). V shed 6 bases, J shed 1 base, and the junction held 8 bases outside the gene matches. The CDR3 consists of 15 residues. The CDR3 loop is CASSVTGGLSYEQYF. In DNA, the CDR3 is TGTGCCAGCAGCGTTACAGGGGGACTTTCCTACGAGCAGTACTTC.

J is TRBJ2-1 and V is TRBV9; D is possibly TRBD2 (5 bases). V lost 2 bases and J lost 5, with 11 bases in between. CDR3 length: 14 amino acids. Germline CDR1 is SGDLS and CDR2 is YYNGEE. The DNA of the CDR3 is TGTGCCAGCAGCGTGGGGAGTTCGGACAATGAGCAGTTCTTC. Protein product: CASSVGSSDNEQFF.

This chain links TRBV29-1 with TRBJ2-7; perhaps TRBD2 as D (6 bases). V dropped 7 bases and J dropped 5 bases, with 15 bases sitting between them. CDR3 length: 12 amino acids. Germline V gene lookup returns CDR1 SQVTM and CDR2 ANQGSEA. CDR3 amino acids: CSARSAGHEQYF. The CDR3 region has the DNA TGCAGCGCCAGGTCGGCGGGACACGAGCAGTACTTC.

V is TRBV14 and J is TRBJ2-5; 9 positions agree with TRBD1. Per the germline V gene, CDR1 is SGHDN and CDR2 is FVKESK. J was trimmed by 8 bases and V by 2 bases; bases with no gene match: 6. CDR3 length: 14 residues. CDR3 nucleotides: TGTGCCAGCAGCCAAACCGGGACAGGGCCTACCCAGTACTTC. It encodes CASSQTGTGPTQYF.

The V gene is TRBV6-1, the J gene TRBJ2-4; 14 positions agree with TRBD2. Germline CDR1 MNHNS, CDR2 SASEGT. This CDR3 spans 16 amino acids. With V trimmed by 3 bases and J by 6 bases, 4 bases remained unmatched. This chain's CDR3 is CASSEGLAGEVNIQYF. CDR3 bases: TGTGCCAGCAGTGAGGGACTAGCGGGAGAGGTAAACATTCAGTACTTC.

The chain links TRBV7-9 to TRBJ2-3; TRBD1 agrees at 7 bases. V shed 0 bases and J 4 bases; nucleotides not matched to a gene: 1. The length of the CDR3 is 14 residues. Germline loops: CDR1 SEHNR, CDR2 FQNEAQ (reference sequence). The CDR3 loop is CASSLAGTADTQYF. The CDR3 DNA reads as TGTGCCAGCAGCTTAGCCGGGACAGCAGATACGCAGTATTTT.

The CDR3 sequence is CASSYRDRTDTQYF. In DNA, the CDR3 is TGTGCCAGCAGCTACCGGGACAGGACAGATACGCAGTATTTT. The gene calls are TRBV7-9 and TRBJ2-3, with 8 bases that match TRBD1. CDR3 length equals 14 residues. Germline trimming cut 4 bases from V and 3 bases from J; bases unmatched to any gene: 3. CDR1 is SEHNR, CDR2 FQNEAQ, per germline (reference sequence).

The chain has TRBV13 and TRBJ2-5; D is possibly TRBD2 (5 bases). The J call is doubtful: the DNA matches TRBJ2-7 better. Germline assignment: CDR1 PRHDT and CDR2 FYEKMQ (reference sequence). This CDR3 is built from 14 residues. CDR3 sequence (DNA): TGTGCCAGCAGCCAAGCGGCTAACTCCTACGAGCAGTACTTC. Translation: CASSQAANSYEQYF.

This clone was observed once. V gene TRBV9 combines with J gene TRBJ1-4; D is ambiguous. V lost 2 bases and J 6 bases, leaving 17 bases between the germline ends. Looked up from germline, CDR1 is SGDLS and CDR2 is YYNGEE. The length of the CDR3 is 16 residues. The CDR3 loop is CASSVDRVGRDEKLFF. CDR3 in DNA: TGTGCCAGCAGCGTTGACCGCGTAGGGAGGGATGAAAAACTGTTTTTT. Complete variable domain (other parts from reference TRBV9 and TRBJ1-4): DSGVTQTPKHLITATGQRVTLRCSPRSGDLSVYWYQQSLDQGLQFLIQYYNGEERAKGNILERFSAQQFPDLHSELNLSSLELGDSALYFCASSVDRVGRDEKLFFGSGTQLSVL.

V and J are TRBV6-5 and TRBJ2-7; TRBD2 is a possible D gene (6 bases). V was trimmed by 6 bases and J by 3 bases, leaving 18 bases between them. Germline lookup yields CDR1 MNHEY and CDR2 SVGAGI. This CDR3 has 15 amino acids. CDR3 sequence reads: CASSPSAEGIYEQYF. In DNA, the CDR3 is TGTGCCAGCAGCCCCTCGGCGGAGGGCATCTACGAGCAGTACTTC.